One sample yielded the 18 T cell receptor beta chains listed below, sequenced in a study of T and B cells in COVID-19 patients. Each TRB amplification used about 220-500 ng of genomic DNA from blood. BIOMED2 TRB-A/B primer pools were used in multiplex TRB PCR. Each CDR3 protein is one row after TCRdb ran MiXCR on the multiplex PCR reads. This table has tens of thousands of distinct CDR3 sequences, under 30% appearing once. The source material was blood. The origin of the receptors is a human donor who had recovered from COVID-19.

This clonotype was picked up one time. This chain connects TRBV10-2 to TRBJ1-2; D is perhaps TRBD1 (5 bases). The germline V and J ends were trimmed by 3 bases and 4 bases, with 12 bases remaining between them. CDR3 size: 14 residues. CDR1 and CDR2 from the germline V gene are WSHSY and SAAADI. The DNA of the CDR3 is TGCGCCAGCAGTGAAGTGGACAAGCCCTATGGCTACACCTTC. Its protein product is CASSEVDKPYGYTF.

In its sample, this clonotype was seen a few times. V usage is TRBV5-4 and J usage is TRBJ2-5, with D unresolved. This CDR3 spans 14 amino acids. The V end lost 0 bases, the J end lost 5 bases, and 11 bases lay between the germline ends. The germline V gene has CDR1 SGHNT and CDR2 YYREEE (reference sequence). This CDR3 reads CASSLDGSRETQYF. In DNA, the CDR3 is TGTGCCAGCAGCTTGGACGGGTCTCGGGAGACCCAGTACTTC.

This chain links TRBV5-1 with TRBJ2-7; D could derive from TRBD1 or TRBD2 (5 bases each). Germline CDR1 SGHRS, CDR2 YFSETQ. The CDR3 length is 16 residues. V shed 4 bases and J shed 3 bases, with 20 bases lying between them. The CDR3 loop reads CASSLGIRDGLYEQYF. The CDR3 DNA is TGCGCCAGCAGCCTTGGGATAAGGGACGGCCTCTACGAGCAGTACTTC.

This clonotype was counted between two and nine times. This chain joins TRBV5-7 and TRBJ1-2, with a weak D call TRBD1 (5 bases). TRBV5-7 falls under the ORF class, with uncertain function. V was clipped by 0 bases and J by 8 bases, with 20 bases between them. This CDR3 has 16 residues. CDR3 nucleotide sequence: TGTGCCAGCAGCTTGGCTAGTTTAAGGGGCGCCTGGGGCTACACCTTC. It translates to CASSLASLRGAWGYTF.

This clonotype is termed medium-sized. This chain uses TRBV19 with TRBJ2-5; 7 bases match TRBD1. Germline V gives CDR1 LNHDA, CDR2 SQIVND (reference sequence). V lost 2 bases and J lost 4; bases outside the gene matches: 7. The CDR3 consists of 15 residues. The CDR3 DNA sequence: TGTGCCAGTAGTATACTTGCGTCAGGGGGAGAGACCCAGTACTTC. Amino acid sequence: CASSILASGGETQYF.

This clonotype was counted ten times or more. The chain couples TRBV5-5 to TRBJ2-2; D is unresolved. Germline V gene data show CDR1 as SGHKS and CDR2 as YYEKEE (reference sequence). The CDR3 is made up of 16 amino acids. V shed 2 bases and J shed 5 bases, with 16 bases lying between them. CDR3 loop: CASSFESSHATGELFF. The CDR3 bases are TGTGCCAGCAGCTTTGAGTCGAGCCACGCAACCGGGGAGCTGTTTTTT. The variable domain in full, completed from reference TRBV5-5 and TRBJ2-2, reads DAGVTQSPTHLIKTRGQQVTLRCSPISGHKSVSWYQQVLGQGPQFIFQYYEKEERGRGNFPDRFSARQFPNYSSELNVNALLLGDSALYLCASSFESSHATGELFFGEGSRLTVL.

The chain combines TRBV25-1 with TRBJ2-2; no reliable D call. V lost 6 bases to trimming and J lost 2 bases, with 10 bases between them. Germline V gene lookup returns CDR1 MGHDK and CDR2 SYGVNS. The CDR3 length is 14 residues. In DNA, the CDR3 is TGTGCCAGCAGGGCGACGGTAAACACCGGGGAGCTGTTTTTT. It translates to CASRATVNTGELFF. Using reference TRBV25-1 and TRBJ2-2 for the parts outside the CDR3, the full variable domain is EADIYQTPRYLVIGTGKKITLECSQTMGHDKMYWYQQDPGMELHLIHYSYGVNSTEKGDLSSESTVSRIRTEHFPLTLESARPSHTSQYLCASRATVNTGELFFGEGSRLTVL.

The J gene is TRBJ1-2, the V gene TRBV30; 12 bases align to TRBD1. Germline V gives CDR1 GTSNPN, CDR2 SVGIG (reference sequence). V shed 3 bases, J shed 1 base, and the junction held 6 bases outside the gene matches. The CDR3 spans 16 residues. CDR3 in amino acids: CAWSGTGGDHNYGYTF. In DNA form, the CDR3 reads TGTGCCTGGAGCGGGACAGGGGGCGACCATAACTATGGCTACACCTTC.

This clonotype came up many times. This rearrangement joins TRBV6-5 to TRBJ1-6; D remains unclear. V was pared by 3 bases and J by 9 bases, with 12 bases between. The CDR3 loop spans 14 amino acids. Germline lookup yields CDR1 MNHEY and CDR2 SVGAGI. For the CDR3, the DNA is TGTGCCAGCAGTTATACGGCAGTTATTTCACCCCTCCACTTT. Protein product: CASSYTAVISPLHF.

The V call is TRBV12-3 or TRBV12-4, the J call TRBJ2-7; 11 bases fit TRBD1. The length of the CDR3 is 14 residues. Germline trimming cut 6 bases from V and 2 bases from J; bases unmatched to any gene: 3. The CDR3, as DNA: TGTGCCAGCAGCGGGACAGGGGGAACCTACGAGCAGTACTTC. It specifies CASSGTGGTYEQYF.

V usage is TRBV7-6 and J usage is TRBJ2-7; D is tentatively TRBD1 or TRBD2 (6 bases each). The germline V gene has CDR1 SGHVS and CDR2 FNYEAQ. The CDR3 has 14 residues. V was cut by 5 bases and J by 2 bases, with 13 bases left in between. The CDR3 sequence: CASSPGGLAYEQYF. The CDR3 coding sequence is TGTGCCAGCAGCCCCGGGGGCCTGGCCTACGAGCAGTACTTC.

This clonotype has only a few counts. This chain joins TRBV6-5 and TRBJ1-5; D unclear. CDR3 length equals 13 residues. Germline V gene sequence: CDR1 MNHEY, CDR2 SVGAGI. V was clipped by 5 bases and J by 5 bases, with 10 bases between them. This CDR3 reads CASSPARDQPQHF. DNA of the CDR3: TGTGCCAGCAGTCCAGCCCGCGATCAGCCCCAGCATTTT.

Only a few counts were recorded for this clonotype. This chain connects TRBV18 to TRBJ2-5, with TRBD1 identical over 7 bases. The germline V gene has CDR1 KGHSH and CDR2 LQKENI. The CDR3 extends over 14 amino acids. The V and J ends lost 3 bases and 9 bases, in that order; junction bases with no gene match: 10. CDR3 DNA sequence: TGTGCCAGCTCACCGACAGGGACCCCAGGGGCCCAGTACTTC. This encodes CASSPTGTPGAQYF.

This clonotype was counted between two and nine times. The rearrangement uses TRBV18 and TRBJ2-7; D is ambiguous. V lost 3 bases to trimming and J lost 3 bases, with 9 bases between them. Germline CDR1 KGHSH, CDR2 LQKENI. This CDR3 comprises 13 residues. CDR3 in amino acids: CASSPTIYYEQYF. The CDR3 DNA is TGTGCCAGCTCACCGACAATATACTACGAGCAGTACTTC. The full variable domain, in which reference TRBV18 and TRBJ2-7 provide the parts outside the CDR3, is NAGVMQNPRHLVRRRGQEARLRCSPMKGHSHVYWYRQLPEEGLKFMVYLQKENIIDESGMPKERFSAEFPKEGPSILRIQQVVRGDSAAYFCASSPTIYYEQYFGPGTRLTVT.

The gene calls are TRBV12-3 or TRBV12-4 and TRBJ2-2; 7 bases align to TRBD1. The CDR3 loop spans 14 amino acids. Trimming removed 1 base from V and 7 bases from J; junction bases left unmatched: 3. CDR3 nucleotide sequence: TGTGCCAGCAGTTTAGGACAGGGTGTCGGGGAGCTGTTTTTT. Translating gives CASSLGQGVGELFF.

With respect to this clonotype: This may be a read error: a much more frequent sequence differs by one nucleotide. This chain links TRBV5-4 with TRBJ2-2; TRBD1 matches 7 bases. Germline CDR1 and CDR2: SGHNT and YYREEE (reference sequence). This CDR3 has 16 amino acids. The V and J ends lost 8 bases and 3 bases, in that order; junction bases with no gene match: 13. The CDR3 is CARSLGQTGYTGELFF. The DNA of the CDR3 is TGTGCCAGAAGCCTGGGTCAGACAGGGTACACCGGGGAGCTGTTTTTT. The full variable domain, in which reference TRBV5-4 and TRBJ2-2 provide the parts outside the CDR3, is ETGVTQSPTHLIKTRGQQVTLRCSSQSGHNTVSWYQQALGQGPQFIFQYYREEENGRGNFPPRFSGLQFPNYSSELNVNALELDDSALYLCARSLGQTGYTGELFFGEGSRLTVL.

The rearrangement links TRBV12-3 or TRBV12-4 to TRBJ1-2; TRBD1 is a possible D gene (5 bases). The V end lost 5 bases, the J end lost 2 bases, and 12 bases lay between the germline ends. This CDR3 contains 14 residues. The CDR3 is CASSPYRSNYGYTF. In nucleotides, the CDR3 is TGTGCCAGCAGTCCTTACAGGTCCAACTATGGCTACACCTTC.

This chain connects TRBV6-5 to TRBJ1-3; D gene unclear. Deletions cut 5 bases from V and 2 bases from J, with 16 bases between. Germline V gene sequence: CDR1 MNHEY, CDR2 SVGAGI. This CDR3 contains 16 residues. DNA of the CDR3: TGTGCCAGCAGTCGATCTACTTCAGGAGCTGGAAACACCATATATTTT. Its protein is CASSRSTSGAGNTIYF.